The entry below describes one T cell receptor beta chain. Its antigen is not identified. These data originate in a study of shared clonotypes between healthy human individuals. General study findings and limits: Around 5.4% of naive CD4 clonotypes were common to a handful of donors.

Measured with immunoSEQ multiplex PCR; TCRdb has only the in-frame clones, and not every one. This sample has about 2.3 million clones; less than 95% occur once, and the top ten carry approximately 0.41%. The V gene end was trimmed by 1 base and the J gene end by 6 bases; junction bases not matched to a gene: 9. Germline V CDR1 and CDR2: SGHRS, YFSETQ. The CDR3 length is 16 residues. This clonotype originated in a man aged 18 to 29 in good health. Some clones in this sample may be carry-over from other donors' samples. The material sequenced was naive CD4+ T cells from PBMCs. Documented subset: CD45RA+ positively selected. The rearrangement links TRBV5-1 to TRBJ2-1, with 8 bases that match TRBD1. CDR3 coding DNA: TGCGCCAGCAGCTTGACCGGGACAGGTCTCGTCAATGAGCAGTTCTTC. Encoded protein: CASSLTGTGLVNEQFF.